Below, 24 T cell receptor beta chains from the same sample are listed, as sequenced in a study of blood T cell repertoires in COVID-19. Sequencing was performed with immunoSEQ multiplex PCR; in TCRdb, only in-frame clones are kept and a portion is missing. In the table there are more than 200,000 clones, more than 70% of which are singletons. The specimen was peripheral blood. These receptors came from a woman between 35 and 50 years old who had recovered from COVID-19.

This chain uses TRBV19 with TRBJ1-2; TRBD1 might be the D (6 bases). The CDR3 is 19 residues long. The germline V gene encodes CDR1 LNHDA and CDR2 SQIVND (reference sequence). V gave up 4 bases and J gave up 8 bases, with 32 bases separating them. CDR3: CASSKGQGNRASILEGYTF. CDR3 DNA sequence: TGTGCCAGTAGTAAGGGGCAGGGTAACAGGGCGTCTATACTGGAAGGCTACACCTTC. Together with reference TRBV19 and TRBJ1-2, the CDR3 gives the full variable domain: DGGITQSPKYLFRKEGQNVTLSCEQNLNHDAMYWYRQDPGQGLRLIYYSQIVNDFQKGDIAEGYSVSREKKESFPLTVTSAQKNPTAFYLCASSKGQGNRASILEGYTFGSGTRLTVV.

The gene calls are TRBV29-1 and TRBJ2-1, with 8 bases lining up with TRBD2. This CDR3 contains 20 residues. Germline V gives CDR1 SQVTM, CDR2 ANQGSEA. The V segment lost 0 bases and the J segment 9 bases; nucleotides outside the gene matches: 25. The CDR3: CSVEDLLQGGAGGPYGEQFF. CDR3 nucleotides: TGCAGCGTTGAAGATTTACTACAGGGAGGCGCGGGAGGCCCCTATGGTGAGCAGTTCTTC.

This clone was seen more than once but under ten times. The CDR3 protein is CASSKGLAGEETQYF. The CDR3 coding sequence is TGTGCCAGCAGTAAGGGACTAGCGGGAGAAGAGACCCAGTACTTC. V usage is TRBV2 and J usage is TRBJ2-5, with TRBD2 matching over 14 bases. CDR1 and CDR2 from the germline V gene are SNHLY and FYNNEI. J gave up 3 bases and V 5 bases, and 2 bases lay outside the gene matches. The length of the CDR3 is 15 residues.

The rearrangement links TRBV9 to TRBJ2-3; 7 bases map to TRBD1. Germline V CDR1 and CDR2: SGDLS, YYNGEE. V gave up 4 bases and J gave up 1 base; unmatched junction bases: 12. The length of the CDR3 is 17 residues. The CDR3 loop reads CASSPTLQGLGTDTQYF. The CDR3 DNA is TGTGCCAGCAGCCCCACGCTACAGGGGTTGGGCACAGATACGCAGTATTTT.

DNA for the CDR3: TGTGCCAGCAGCTTAGCGACGCGGGAGGGCCATGCGCAGTACTTC. The encoded protein is CASSLATREGHAQYF. This chain uses TRBV7-2 with TRBJ2-7; 9 bases align to TRBD2. The germline V gene encodes CDR1 SGHTA and CDR2 FQGNSA. CDR3 length: 15 residues. V shed 0 bases and J 9 bases; nucleotides not matched to a gene: 9. Drawing the rest from reference TRBV7-2 and TRBJ2-7, the complete variable domain is GAGVSQSPSNKVTEKGKDVELRCDPISGHTALYWYRQSLGQGLEFLIYFQGNSAPDKSGLPSDRFSAERTGGSVSTLTIQRTQQEDSAVYLCASSLATREGHAQYFGPGTRLTVT.

The chain joins TRBV9 to TRBJ2-3; 10 nucleotides match TRBD2. Germline V gene lookup returns CDR1 SGDLS and CDR2 YYNGEE. V shed 1 base and J 3 bases; nucleotides not matched to a gene: 2. This CDR3 contains 15 residues. The chain's CDR3 is CASSVLAGDTDTQYF. The CDR3 DNA follows: TGTGCCAGCAGCGTACTAGCGGGAGATACAGATACGCAGTATTTT.

The chain carries TRBV27 and TRBJ1-2; possibly TRBD1 for D (6 bases). Trimming stripped 6 bases from V and 8 bases from J, with 19 bases between. The CDR3 has 14 residues. CDR1 is MNHEY, CDR2 SMNVEV, per germline (reference sequence). The CDR3 spells CASRAWGGSNGYTF. The CDR3 DNA reads as TGTGCCAGCAGGGCGTGGGGGGGCTCTAACGGCTACACCTTC.

This chain connects TRBV28 to TRBJ2-6, with 7 bases lining up with TRBD2. The trim removed 10 bases at V and 1 base at J, leaving 7 bases unmatched. CDR3 length equals 15 residues. In germline, CDR1 is MDHEN, CDR2 SYDVKM. The CDR3 spells CATLAGASGANVLTF. Here the CDR3 DNA reads TGTGCCACCTTAGCGGGTGCGTCTGGGGCCAACGTCCTGACTTTC.

The chain uses TRBV6-5 and TRBJ2-5; 7 nucleotides match TRBD1. This CDR3 contains 14 residues. V trimming: 1 base; J trimming: 5 bases; junction bases outside the gene matches: 4. Germline lookup yields CDR1 MNHEY and CDR2 SVGAGI. The CDR3 DNA reads as TGTGCCAGCAGTTACTTGACAGGGTGGGAGACCCAGTACTTC. Translation: CASSYLTGWETQYF.

The V and J genes are TRBV24-1 and TRBJ1-5; perhaps TRBD1 as D (5 bases). Looked up from germline, CDR1 is KGHDR and CDR2 is SFDVKD. This CDR3 spans 15 amino acids. V was shortened by 5 bases and J by 4 bases, with 14 bases between the two germline ends. DNA of the CDR3: TGTGCCACCAGTGCTGGGGCCGGGTCTAATCAGCCCCAGCATTTT. Translation gives CATSAGAGSNQPQHF.

The gene calls are TRBV19 and TRBJ2-3; 16 bases are shared with TRBD2. Germline-derived CDR1 and CDR2 are LNHDA and SQIVND (reference sequence). The CDR3 extends over 16 amino acids. With V trimmed by 4 bases and J by 10 bases, 8 bases remained unmatched. The CDR3 loop reads CASSTGLAGGQRAQYF. The CDR3 nucleotides read TGTGCCAGTAGTACGGGACTAGCGGGGGGGCAAAGGGCGCAGTATTTT.

As DNA, the CDR3 is TGTGCCAGTAGTATAGTTCTGCATAGCACTGAAGCTTTCTTT. Protein: CASSIVLHSTEAFF. The V gene is TRBV19, the J gene TRBJ1-1; D remains ambiguous. The CDR3 sequence is 14 residues long. Germline V gives CDR1 LNHDA, CDR2 SQIVND (reference sequence). V lost 1 base to trimming and J lost 4 bases, with 10 bases between them.

The chain recombines TRBV4-3 with TRBJ2-1; 12 positions match TRBD2. The CDR3 contains 17 residues. Germline CDR1 reads LGHNA; CDR2 reads YSLEER. V was clipped by 1 base and J by 4 bases; unmatched bases: 5. In DNA, the CDR3 is TGCGCCAGCAGCCAAGGCGTGACTAGCGGGAGTTACAATGAGCAGTTCTTC. It codes for CASSQGVTSGSYNEQFF.

The CDR3 DNA sequence: TGTGCCAGTAGTTCGACAGGGGGCGGCGGCAATCAGCCCCAGCATTTT. Translated: CASSSTGGGGNQPQHF. The chain carries TRBV19 and TRBJ1-5, with TRBD1 matching over 10 bases. Trimming took 5 bases from V and 2 from J; bases not matched to a gene: 6. In germline, CDR1 is LNHDA, CDR2 SQIVND (reference sequence). This CDR3 spans 16 amino acids.

J is TRBJ2-1 and V is TRBV4-1; perhaps TRBD2 as D (5 bases). V gave up 0 bases and J gave up 0 bases, with 12 bases separating them. This CDR3 comprises 17 residues. Germline-derived CDR1 and CDR2 are MGHRA and YSYEKL. The CDR3 spells CASSQEGAGSSYNEQFF. For the CDR3, the DNA is TGCGCCAGCAGCCAAGAGGGAGCCGGAAGCTCCTACAATGAGCAGTTCTTC.

The V gene is TRBV6-5, the J gene TRBJ2-7; possibly TRBD2 for D (5 bases). This CDR3 has 12 residues. Trimming removed 4 bases from V and 9 bases from J, with 13 bases in between. Per the germline V gene, CDR1 is MNHEY and CDR2 is SVGAGI. The CDR3 sequence is CASSFRGAGQYF. The CDR3 coding sequence is TGTGCCAGCAGTTTCCGGGGTGCCGGGCAGTACTTC.

V usage is TRBV2 and J usage is TRBJ1-6; 9 nucleotides match TRBD1. From germline, CDR1 is SNHLY and CDR2 FYNNEI. CDR3 length: 13 residues. V trimming: 10 bases; J trimming: 10 bases; junction bases outside the gene matches: 8. CDR3 region: CAISDRGRSPLHF. In DNA, the CDR3 is TGTGCCATCTCGGACAGGGGCCGATCACCCCTCCACTTT.

The chain links TRBV5-7 to TRBJ2-7; D is unclear. TRBV5-7 is assigned to the ORF class and has an uncertain function. Trimming took 1 base from V and 2 from J, leaving 16 bases between them. This CDR3 is built from 16 residues. CDR3 region: CASSLPRRSTPYEQYF. For the CDR3, the DNA is TGTGCCAGCAGCTTGCCGAGGCGATCCACTCCCTACGAGCAGTACTTC.

The V gene is TRBV24-1, the J gene TRBJ2-5; TRBD1 might be the D (6 bases). The CDR3 runs to 15 residues. Trimming took off 0 bases at V and 4 bases at J, with 11 bases between the two ends. Germline lookup yields CDR1 KGHDR and CDR2 SFDVKD. The DNA for the CDR3 is TGTGCCACCAGTGATTTGACCAGGGGTGGAGAGACCCAGTACTTC. Its protein is CATSDLTRGGETQYF.

Here the CDR3 reads CASSFQSASGNTIYF. In nucleotides, the CDR3 is TGTGCCAGCAGTTTTCAGTCCGCCTCTGGAAACACCATATATTTT. The chain employs TRBV6-5 and TRBJ1-3; D is unresolved. CDR1 MNHEY and CDR2 SVGAGI come from the germline V gene. The CDR3 loop spans 15 amino acids. The V end was cut by 4 bases, the J end by 0 bases, with 10 bases between.

The chain uses TRBV6-6 and TRBJ2-5; TRBD2 is a possible D gene (7 bases). CDR1 is MNHNY and CDR2 is SVGAGI in the germline V gene (reference sequence). The CDR3 sequence is 16 residues long. Between the trimmed V and J ends, which lost 8 bases and 1 base, there was a span of 20 bases. In DNA, the CDR3 is TGTGCCAGCGCAGTTGGGGGGGGCACCGCCCAAGAGACCCAGTACTTC. Its translation: CASAVGGGTAQETQYF.

The chain is built from TRBV19 and TRBJ1-1, with a weak D call TRBD1 (5 bases). Trimming took off 3 bases at V and 4 bases at J, with 9 bases between the two ends. CDR1 is LNHDA, CDR2 SQIVND, per germline (reference sequence). This CDR3 contains 13 residues. CDR3 coding DNA: TGTGCCAGTAGTATGGCAGGGATCACTGAAGCTTTCTTT. As protein: CASSMAGITEAFF.

The rearrangement uses TRBV19 and TRBJ1-1, with D possibly matching TRBD1 (5 bases). CDR1 LNHDA and CDR2 SQIVND come from the germline V gene (reference sequence). V lost 2 bases and J 5 bases, leaving 21 bases between the germline ends. CDR3 length: 17 amino acids. The CDR3 DNA reads as TGTGCCAGTAGTATAACGGGGGGAGGGGCCGGAGGGACTGAAGCTTTCTTT. Its protein is CASSITGGGAGGTEAFF.

This rearrangement joins TRBV5-1 to TRBJ2-1; no reliable D call. V was cut by 0 bases and J by 9 bases, with 7 bases left in between. The CDR3 spans 12 residues. Germline V lookup: CDR1 SGHRS, CDR2 YFSETQ. The CDR3 protein is CASSLALSEQFF. The CDR3 bases are TGCGCCAGCAGCTTGGCGTTGAGTGAGCAGTTCTTC.